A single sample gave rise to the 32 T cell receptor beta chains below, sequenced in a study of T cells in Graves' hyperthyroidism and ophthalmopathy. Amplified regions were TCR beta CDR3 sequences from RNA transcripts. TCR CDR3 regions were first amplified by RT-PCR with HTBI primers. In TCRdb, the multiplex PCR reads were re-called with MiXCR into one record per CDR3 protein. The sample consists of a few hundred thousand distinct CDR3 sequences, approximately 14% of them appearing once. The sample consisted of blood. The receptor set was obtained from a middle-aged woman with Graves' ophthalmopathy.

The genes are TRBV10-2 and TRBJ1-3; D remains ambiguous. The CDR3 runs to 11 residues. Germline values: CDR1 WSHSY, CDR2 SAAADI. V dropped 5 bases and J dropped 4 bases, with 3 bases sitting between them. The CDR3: CASSQGNTIYF. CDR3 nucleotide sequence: TGCGCCAGCAGTCAAGGAAACACCATATATTTT.

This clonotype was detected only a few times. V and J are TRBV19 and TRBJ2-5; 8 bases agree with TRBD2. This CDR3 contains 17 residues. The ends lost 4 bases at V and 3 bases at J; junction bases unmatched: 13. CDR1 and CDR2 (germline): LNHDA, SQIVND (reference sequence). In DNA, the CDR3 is TGTGCCAGTAGTAGGGGTTGGGCGGGGGGACCCGAAGAGACCCAGTACTTC. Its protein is CASSRGWAGGPEETQYF.

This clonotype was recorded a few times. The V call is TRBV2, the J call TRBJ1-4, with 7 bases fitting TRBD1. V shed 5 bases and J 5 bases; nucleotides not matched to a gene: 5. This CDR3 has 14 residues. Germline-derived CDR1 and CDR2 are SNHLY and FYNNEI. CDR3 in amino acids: CASSPGQLNEKLFF. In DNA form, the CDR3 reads TGTGCCAGCAGTCCGGGACAGCTAAATGAAAAACTGTTTTTT. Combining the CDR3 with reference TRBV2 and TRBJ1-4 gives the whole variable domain EPEVTQTPSHQVTQMGQEVILRCVPISNHLYFYWYRQILGQKVEFLVSFYNNEISEKSEIFDDQFSVERPDGSNFTLKIRSTKLEDSAMYFCASSPGQLNEKLFFGSGTQLSVL.

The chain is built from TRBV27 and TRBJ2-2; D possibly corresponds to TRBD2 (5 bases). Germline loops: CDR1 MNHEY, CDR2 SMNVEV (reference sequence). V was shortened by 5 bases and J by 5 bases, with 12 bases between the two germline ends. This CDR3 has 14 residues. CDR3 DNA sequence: TGTGCCAGCAGTCCCTTACTAGATACCGGGGAGCTGTTTTTT. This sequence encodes CASSPLLDTGELFF.

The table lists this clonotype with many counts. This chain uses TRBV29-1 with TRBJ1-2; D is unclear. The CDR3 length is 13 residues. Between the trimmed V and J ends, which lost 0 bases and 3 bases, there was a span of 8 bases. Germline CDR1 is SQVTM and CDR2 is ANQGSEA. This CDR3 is CSVEEWAHYGYTF. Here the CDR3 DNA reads TGCAGCGTTGAAGAGTGGGCGCACTATGGCTACACCTTC.

CDR3 sequence (DNA): TGTGCCAGTAGTATATCCTACGGGACGCACAGCGTTGAGGCAGATACGCAGTATTTT. Translated, it gives CASSISYGTHSVEADTQYF. The chain combines TRBV19 with TRBJ2-3, with D perhaps TRBD1 or TRBD2 (5 bases each). There are 19 residues in the CDR3. Trimming removed 2 bases at V and 4 bases at J, with 25 bases between. Germline assignment: CDR1 LNHDA and CDR2 SQIVND (reference sequence).

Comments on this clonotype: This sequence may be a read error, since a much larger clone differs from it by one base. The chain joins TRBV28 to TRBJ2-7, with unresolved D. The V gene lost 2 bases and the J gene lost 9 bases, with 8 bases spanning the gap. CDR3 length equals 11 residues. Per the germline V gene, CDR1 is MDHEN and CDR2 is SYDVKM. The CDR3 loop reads CASSLDDGQYF. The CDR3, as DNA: TGTGCCAGCAGTTTAGACGACGGGCAGTACTTC.

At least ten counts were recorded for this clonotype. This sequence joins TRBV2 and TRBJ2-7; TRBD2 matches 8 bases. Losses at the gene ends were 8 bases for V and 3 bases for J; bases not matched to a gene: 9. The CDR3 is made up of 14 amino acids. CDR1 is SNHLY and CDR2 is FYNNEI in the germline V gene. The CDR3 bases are TGTGCCAGCCGGGCACAACTAGCGGTCTACGAGCAGTACTTC. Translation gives CASRAQLAVYEQYF.

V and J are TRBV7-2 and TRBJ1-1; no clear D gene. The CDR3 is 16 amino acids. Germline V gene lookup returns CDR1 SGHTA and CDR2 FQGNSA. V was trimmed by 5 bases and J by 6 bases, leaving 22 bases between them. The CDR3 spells CASSVGSTSFASEAFF. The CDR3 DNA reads TGTGCCAGCAGCGTAGGCAGTACTAGTTTCGCCTCTGAAGCTTTCTTT. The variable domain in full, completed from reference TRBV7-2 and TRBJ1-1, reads GAGVSQSPSNKVTEKGKDVELRCDPISGHTALYWYRQSLGQGLEFLIYFQGNSAPDKSGLPSDRFSAERTGGSVSTLTIQRTQQEDSAVYLCASSVGSTSFASEAFFGQGTRLTVV.

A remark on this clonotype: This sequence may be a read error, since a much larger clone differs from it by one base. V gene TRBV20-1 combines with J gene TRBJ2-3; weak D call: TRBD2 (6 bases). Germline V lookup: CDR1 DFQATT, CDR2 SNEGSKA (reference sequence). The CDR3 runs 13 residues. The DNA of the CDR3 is TGCAATGCTAGAGTGGGAGGAGCAGATACGCAGTATTTT. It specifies CNARVGGADTQYF.

The CDR3 DNA sequence: TGCAGTGCTAGACAGGGGGGGCGGGATGGCTACACCTTC. Amino acid sequence: CSARQGGRDGYTF. The rearrangement joins TRBV20-1 to TRBJ1-2; 7 bases line up with TRBD1. V was pared by 2 bases and J by 6 bases, with 6 bases of the junction left unmatched. The CDR3 runs to 13 residues. The germline V gene has CDR1 DFQATT and CDR2 SNEGSKA (reference sequence).

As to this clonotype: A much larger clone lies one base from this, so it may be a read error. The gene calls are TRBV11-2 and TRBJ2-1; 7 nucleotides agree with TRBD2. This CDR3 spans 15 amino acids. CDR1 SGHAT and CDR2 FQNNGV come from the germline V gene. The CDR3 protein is CAGSSGLFSYNEQFF. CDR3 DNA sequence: TGTGCCGGCAGCTCGGGACTATTCTCCTACAATGAGCAGTTCTTC.

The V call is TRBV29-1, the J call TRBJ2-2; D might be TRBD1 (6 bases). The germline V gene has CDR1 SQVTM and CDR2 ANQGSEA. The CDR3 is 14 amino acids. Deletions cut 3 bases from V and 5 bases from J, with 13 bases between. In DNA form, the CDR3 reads TGCAGCGTTGATGGGGGCAGGCCGACCGGGGAGCTGTTTTTT. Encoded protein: CSVDGGRPTGELFF.

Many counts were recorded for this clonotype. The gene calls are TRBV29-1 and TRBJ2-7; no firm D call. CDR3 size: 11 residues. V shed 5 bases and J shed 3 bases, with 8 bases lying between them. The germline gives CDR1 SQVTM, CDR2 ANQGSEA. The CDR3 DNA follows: TGCAGCGTTCGAGGTGGCTACGAGCAGTACTTC. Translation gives CSVRGGYEQYF.

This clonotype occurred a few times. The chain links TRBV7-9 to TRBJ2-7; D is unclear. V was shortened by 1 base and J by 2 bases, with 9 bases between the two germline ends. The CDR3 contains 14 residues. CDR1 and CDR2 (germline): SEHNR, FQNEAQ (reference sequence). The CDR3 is CASSLGLPPYEQYF. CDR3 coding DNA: TGTGCCAGCAGCTTAGGACTGCCACCCTACGAGCAGTACTTC.

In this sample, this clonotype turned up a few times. The chain's CDR3 is CASNNAGSPYNEQFF. For the CDR3, the DNA is TGTGCCAGCAACAATGCAGGTAGCCCATACAATGAGCAGTTCTTC. The chain is built from TRBV5-5 and TRBJ2-1; the D is unclear. The germline CDR1 and CDR2 sequences are SGHKS and YYEKEE (reference sequence). The CDR3 extends over 15 amino acids. Trimming pared 6 bases from V and 4 bases from J, leaving 17 bases between.

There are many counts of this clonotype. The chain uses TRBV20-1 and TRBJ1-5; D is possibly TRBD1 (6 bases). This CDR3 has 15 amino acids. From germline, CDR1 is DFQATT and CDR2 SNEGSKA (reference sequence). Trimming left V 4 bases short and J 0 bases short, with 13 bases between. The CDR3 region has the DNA TGCAGTGCTACTAAAGCAGGGGTTAGCAATCAGCCCCAGCATTTT. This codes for CSATKAGVSNQPQHF.

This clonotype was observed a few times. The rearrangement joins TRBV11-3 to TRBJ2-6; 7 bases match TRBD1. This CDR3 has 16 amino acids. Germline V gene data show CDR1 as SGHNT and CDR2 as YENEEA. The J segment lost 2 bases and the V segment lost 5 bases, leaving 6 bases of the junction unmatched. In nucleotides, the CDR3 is TGTGCCAGCAGCCCCGGTACAGGGGCTGGGGCCAACGTCCTGACTTTC. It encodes CASSPGTGAGANVLTF.

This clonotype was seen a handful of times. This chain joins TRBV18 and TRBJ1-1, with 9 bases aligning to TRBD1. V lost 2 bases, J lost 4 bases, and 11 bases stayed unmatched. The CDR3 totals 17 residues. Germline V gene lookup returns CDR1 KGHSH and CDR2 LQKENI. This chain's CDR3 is CASSPKQGAAWTTEAFF. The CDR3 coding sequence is TGTGCCAGCTCACCAAAACAGGGGGCGGCTTGGACCACTGAAGCTTTCTTT.

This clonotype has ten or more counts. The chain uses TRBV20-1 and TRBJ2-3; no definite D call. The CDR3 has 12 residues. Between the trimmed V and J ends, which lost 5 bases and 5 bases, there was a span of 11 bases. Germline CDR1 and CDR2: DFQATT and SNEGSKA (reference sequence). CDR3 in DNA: TGCAGTGCTCCCCGCGCTAAAGATACGCAGTATTTT. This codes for CSAPRAKDTQYF.

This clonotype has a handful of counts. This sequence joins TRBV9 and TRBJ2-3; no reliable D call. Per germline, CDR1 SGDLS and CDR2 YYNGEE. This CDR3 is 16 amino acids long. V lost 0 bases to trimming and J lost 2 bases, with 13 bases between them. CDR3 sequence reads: CASSVDGGLLTDTQYF. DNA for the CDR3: TGTGCCAGCAGCGTAGATGGCGGCTTACTCACAGATACGCAGTATTTT.

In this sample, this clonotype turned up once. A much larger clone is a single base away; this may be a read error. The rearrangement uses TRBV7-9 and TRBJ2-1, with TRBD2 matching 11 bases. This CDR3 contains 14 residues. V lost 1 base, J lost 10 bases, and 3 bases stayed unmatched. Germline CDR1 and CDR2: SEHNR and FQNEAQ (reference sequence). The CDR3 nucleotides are TGTGCCAGCAGCTTAGAGGCTAGCGGGGGGGAGCAGTTCTTC. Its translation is CASSLEASGGEQFF.

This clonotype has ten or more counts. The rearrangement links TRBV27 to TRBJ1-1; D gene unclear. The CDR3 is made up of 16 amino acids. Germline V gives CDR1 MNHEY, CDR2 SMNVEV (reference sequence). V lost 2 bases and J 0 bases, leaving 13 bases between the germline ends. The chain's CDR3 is CASSLTARDMNTEAFF. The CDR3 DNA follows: TGTGCCAGCAGTTTAACTGCCAGAGACATGAACACTGAAGCTTTCTTT.

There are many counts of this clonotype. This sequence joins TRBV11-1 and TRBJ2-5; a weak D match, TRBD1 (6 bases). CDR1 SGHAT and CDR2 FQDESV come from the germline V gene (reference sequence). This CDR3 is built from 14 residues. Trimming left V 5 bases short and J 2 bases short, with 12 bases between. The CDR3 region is CASSPGHRQETQYF. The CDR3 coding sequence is TGTGCCAGCAGCCCGGGACACCGTCAAGAGACCCAGTACTTC.

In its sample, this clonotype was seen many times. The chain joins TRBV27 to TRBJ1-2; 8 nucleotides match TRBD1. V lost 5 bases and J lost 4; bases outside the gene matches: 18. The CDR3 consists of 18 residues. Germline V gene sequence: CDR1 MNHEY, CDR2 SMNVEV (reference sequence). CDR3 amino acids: CASSLPGGTGPICYGYTF. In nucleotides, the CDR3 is TGTGCCAGCAGTCTTCCGGGGGGGACAGGACCAATTTGCTATGGCTACACCTTC.

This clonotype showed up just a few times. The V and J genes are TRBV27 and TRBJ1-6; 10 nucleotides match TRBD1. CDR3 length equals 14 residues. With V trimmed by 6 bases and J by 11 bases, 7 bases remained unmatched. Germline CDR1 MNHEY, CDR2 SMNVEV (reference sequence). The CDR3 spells CASSLDRGRAPLHF. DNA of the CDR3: TGTGCCAGCAGCCTGGACAGGGGGAGGGCACCCCTCCACTTT.

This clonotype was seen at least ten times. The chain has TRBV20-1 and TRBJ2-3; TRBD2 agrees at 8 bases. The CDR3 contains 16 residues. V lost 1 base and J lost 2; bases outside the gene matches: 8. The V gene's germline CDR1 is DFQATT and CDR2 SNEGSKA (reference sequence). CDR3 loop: CSARVLAGTPTDTQYF. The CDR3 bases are TGCAGTGCTAGAGTCCTAGCGGGCACACCCACAGATACGCAGTATTTT.

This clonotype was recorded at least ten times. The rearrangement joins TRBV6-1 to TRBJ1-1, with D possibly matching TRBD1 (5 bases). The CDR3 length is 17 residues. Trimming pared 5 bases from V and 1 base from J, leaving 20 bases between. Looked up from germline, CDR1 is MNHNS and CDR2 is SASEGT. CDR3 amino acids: CASSSSLGHSTNTEAFF. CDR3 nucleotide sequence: TGTGCCAGCAGTTCCTCACTAGGACATTCAACGAACACTGAAGCTTTCTTT.

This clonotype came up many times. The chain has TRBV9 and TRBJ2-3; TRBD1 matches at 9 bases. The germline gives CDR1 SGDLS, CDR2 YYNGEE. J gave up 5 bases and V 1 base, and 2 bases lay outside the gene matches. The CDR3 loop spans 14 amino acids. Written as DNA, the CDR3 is TGTGCCAGCAGCGTAACAGGGGGCATAGATACGCAGTATTTT. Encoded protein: CASSVTGGIDTQYF. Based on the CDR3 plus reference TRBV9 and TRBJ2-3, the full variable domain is DSGVTQTPKHLITATGQRVTLRCSPRSGDLSVYWYQQSLDQGLQFLIQYYNGEERAKGNILERFSAQQFPDLHSELNLSSLELGDSALYFCASSVTGGIDTQYFGPGTRLTVL.

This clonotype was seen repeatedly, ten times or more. The CDR3 loop reads CASTGVGFSDEQFF. The CDR3, as DNA: TGTGCCAGCACGGGCGTGGGGTTCAGCGATGAGCAGTTCTTC. V is TRBV28 and J is TRBJ2-1; no reliable D call. Trimming shortened V by 7 bases and J by 8 bases, and 18 bases separated the two germline ends. The germline CDR1 and CDR2 sequences are MDHEN and SYDVKM. The CDR3 contains 14 residues.

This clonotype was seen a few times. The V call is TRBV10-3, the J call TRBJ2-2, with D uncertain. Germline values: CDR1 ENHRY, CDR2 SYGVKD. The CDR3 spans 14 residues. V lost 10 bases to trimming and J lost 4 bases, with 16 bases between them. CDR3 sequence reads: CATTEPTGTGELFF. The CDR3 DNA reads TGTGCCACCACTGAACCCACGGGCACCGGGGAGCTGTTTTTT.

The CDR3 sequence is CASSQDGAAEAFF. The CDR3 nucleotides read TGCGCCAGCAGCCAAGATGGGGCAGCTGAAGCTTTCTTT. The V and J genes are TRBV4-1 and TRBJ1-1; D is possibly TRBD1 (5 bases). V was cut by 0 bases and J by 6 bases, with 8 bases left in between. The CDR3 contains 13 residues. Germline lookup yields CDR1 MGHRA and CDR2 YSYEKL.